What follows are 17 T cell receptor beta chains derived from one specimen sequenced in a study of blood T cell repertoires in COVID-19. Generated by immunoSEQ multiplex PCR, the TCRdb table keeps only in-frame clones and is missing some. The sample has 50,000 to 85,000 clones; roughly nine tenths are singletons. The sequenced sample was peripheral blood. These receptors originate from a human donor in a cohort sampled during active COVID-19.

The V call is TRBV6-6, the J call TRBJ2-5, with D unresolved. The length of the CDR3 is 13 residues. Trimming removed 7 bases at V and 5 bases at J, with 14 bases between. Germline lookup yields CDR1 MNHNY and CDR2 SVGAGI (reference sequence). Written as DNA, the CDR3 is TGTGCCAGCAATACTATGCGCGCGGAGACCCAGTACTTC. The encoded protein is CASNTMRAETQYF.

This clone was seen just once. The chain combines TRBV4-3 with TRBJ2-1; D might be TRBD2 (6 bases). The CDR3 runs to 18 residues. The V gene's germline CDR1 is LGHNA and CDR2 YSLEER. V lost 3 bases and J lost 3, with 21 bases in between. CDR3: CASSQLGTDKGYYNEQFF. The CDR3 DNA sequence: TGCGCCAGCAGCCAGCTCGGGACTGACAAGGGGTACTACAATGAGCAGTTCTTC.

This clone occurred once. The genes are TRBV18 and TRBJ1-4; TRBD1 agrees at 10 bases. With V trimmed by 1 base and J by 3 bases, 5 bases remained unmatched. Germline V gives CDR1 KGHSH, CDR2 LQKENI. This CDR3 region has 17 residues. Here the CDR3 DNA reads TGTGCCAGCTCACCACGGACAGGGGGTTCCTCTAATGAAAAACTGTTTTTT. Its translation is CASSPRTGGSSNEKLFF.

The CDR3 bases are TGTGCCAGCAGGCTCGGACAGTACCAAGAGACCCAGTACTTC. Amino acid sequence: CASRLGQYQETQYF. The chain employs TRBV6-6 and TRBJ2-5, with D maybe TRBD1 (6 bases). The CDR3 runs 14 residues. CDR1 is MNHNY and CDR2 is SVGAGI in the germline V gene (reference sequence). The V end was cut by 6 bases, the J end by 0 bases, with 11 bases between.

This chain links TRBV6-2 or TRBV6-3 with TRBJ2-5; D is possibly TRBD2 (5 bases). Per germline, CDR1 MNHEY and CDR2 SVGEGT. There are 14 residues in the CDR3. Deletions cut 5 bases from V and 5 bases from J, with 15 bases between. The CDR3 sequence: CASSPTRIRETQYF. DNA of the CDR3: TGTGCCAGCAGTCCAACTAGGATCCGCGAGACCCAGTACTTC.

This chain joins TRBV11-3 and TRBJ2-3; D is possibly TRBD1 (6 bases). The CDR3 contains 16 residues. With 1 base removed from V and 0 bases from J, the gap between germline ends came to 11 bases. Germline CDR1 is SGHNT and CDR2 is YENEEA. DNA of the CDR3: TGTGCCAGCAGCTTAGGCCGAGGGGGAAGCACAGATACGCAGTATTTT. It encodes CASSLGRGGSTDTQYF.

The chain joins TRBV5-1 to TRBJ2-7; 12 bases are shared with TRBD2. The germline CDR1 and CDR2 sequences are SGHRS and YFSETQ. Trimming cost V 7 bases and J 5 bases; bases outside gene matches: 10. This CDR3 comprises 15 residues. CDR3 loop: CASGPALAGGDEQYF. CDR3 nucleotide sequence: TGCGCCAGCGGACCCGCGCTAGCGGGAGGGGACGAGCAGTACTTC.

This rearrangement joins TRBV7-9 to TRBJ1-2; 7 bases agree with TRBD1. Looked up from germline, CDR1 is SEHNR and CDR2 is FQNEAQ (reference sequence). Losses at the gene ends were 5 bases for V and 7 bases for J; bases not matched to a gene: 13. This CDR3 contains 15 residues. CDR3 bases: TGTGCCAGCAGCCGGAACAGGGGAGGTACGGGTGGCTACACCTTC. It specifies CASSRNRGGTGGYTF.

This rearrangement joins TRBV3-1 (or the pseudogene TRBV3-2) to TRBJ2-7; TRBD2 agrees at 7 bases. V gave up 3 bases and J gave up 5 bases; unmatched junction bases: 16. CDR1 and CDR2 from the germline V gene are LGHDT and YNNKEL (reference sequence). This CDR3 is 17 amino acids long. The CDR3 DNA reads as TGTGCCAGCAGCCACATAACAACGGGAGGCCGCTACGACGAGCAGTACTTC. This translates into CASSHITTGGRYDEQYF.

Here the CDR3 DNA reads TGTGCCAGCAGTATTCAGGGAAATGGCTACACCTTC. Protein sequence: CASSIQGNGYTF. V and J are TRBV2 and TRBJ1-2, with a weak D call TRBD1 (5 bases). Trimming shortened V by 5 bases and J by 6 bases, and 10 bases separated the two germline ends. Germline-derived CDR1 and CDR2 are SNHLY and FYNNEI. This CDR3 comprises 12 residues.

In its sample, this clone was seen once. The chain recombines TRBV6-5 with TRBJ1-2; D not certain. The germline V gene has CDR1 MNHEY and CDR2 SVGAGI. The CDR3 runs to 15 residues. V shed 0 bases and J shed 0 bases, with 8 bases lying between them. This CDR3 is CASSYSSIANYGYTF. DNA of the CDR3: TGTGCCAGCAGTTACTCGTCAATAGCTAACTATGGCTACACCTTC.

Here the CDR3 reads CAWSVQGSGRFQFF. In DNA form, the CDR3 reads TGTGCCTGGAGTGTACAAGGTAGCGGGAGATTTCAGTTCTTC. The chain links TRBV30 to TRBJ2-1; 9 bases map to TRBD2. The V gene end was trimmed by 0 bases and the J gene end by 13 bases; junction bases not matched to a gene: 10. CDR3 length equals 14 residues. Germline CDR1 reads GTSNPN; CDR2 reads SVGIG (reference sequence).

V usage is TRBV5-3 and J usage is TRBJ1-6, with TRBD1 identical over 7 bases. TRBV5-3 is given ORF status, its function remaining uncertain. V gave up 5 bases and J gave up 6 bases; unmatched junction bases: 11. This CDR3 is 16 amino acids long. The CDR3: CARSPDRATSNSPLHF. The CDR3 region has the DNA TGTGCCAGAAGTCCCGACAGGGCAACATCTAATTCACCCCTCCACTTT.

V usage is TRBV2 and J usage is TRBJ2-5, with D tentatively TRBD1 (5 bases). The CDR3 extends over 14 amino acids. The ends were cut back, 6 bases at V and 0 bases at J, with 11 bases in the middle. Per germline, CDR1 SNHLY and CDR2 FYNNEI. The CDR3 DNA reads TGTGCCAGCAGCGCGACAGCAAACCAAGAGACCCAGTACTTC. Protein product: CASSATANQETQYF.

J is TRBJ1-1 and V is TRBV7-9; 7 nucleotides line up with TRBD1. The CDR3 is 14 amino acids. J gave up 1 base and V 6 bases, and 5 bases lay outside the gene matches. Germline CDR1 is SEHNR and CDR2 is FQNEAQ (reference sequence). The CDR3 region is CASSAGTENTEAFF. The CDR3 coding sequence is TGTGCCAGCAGTGCCGGGACAGAGAACACTGAAGCTTTCTTT.

This chain joins TRBV18 and TRBJ2-1; tentative D call: TRBD2 (6 bases). CDR3 length: 15 amino acids. Germline CDR1 and CDR2: KGHSH and LQKENI. Trimming stripped 5 bases from V and 2 bases from J, with 13 bases between. The DNA of the CDR3 is TGTGCCAGCTCATCGAGGCTAGCGACCTACAATGAGCAGTTCTTC. Translated: CASSSRLATYNEQFF.

This chain links TRBV12-3 or TRBV12-4 with TRBJ2-1, with TRBD2 matching 14 bases. Trimming at V came to 8 bases and at J to 7 bases, leaving 1 base not matched to a gene. This CDR3 has 13 residues. CDR3 coding DNA: TGTGCCAGCGGGACTAGCGGGAGTAATGAGCAGTTCTTC. Amino acids: CASGTSGSNEQFF.